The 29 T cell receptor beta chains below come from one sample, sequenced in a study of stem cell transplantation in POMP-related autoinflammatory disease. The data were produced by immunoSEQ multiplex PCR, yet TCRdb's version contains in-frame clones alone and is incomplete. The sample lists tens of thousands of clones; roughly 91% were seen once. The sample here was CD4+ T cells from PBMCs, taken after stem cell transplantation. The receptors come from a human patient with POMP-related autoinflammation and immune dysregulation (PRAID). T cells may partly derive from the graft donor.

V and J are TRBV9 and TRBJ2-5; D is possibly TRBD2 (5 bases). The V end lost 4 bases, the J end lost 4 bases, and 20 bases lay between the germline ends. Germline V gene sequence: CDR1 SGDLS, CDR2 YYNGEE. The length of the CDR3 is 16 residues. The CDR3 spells CASSTRPGDARETQYF. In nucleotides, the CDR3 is TGTGCCAGCAGCACCCGCCCCGGGGATGCCCGAGAGACCCAGTACTTC.

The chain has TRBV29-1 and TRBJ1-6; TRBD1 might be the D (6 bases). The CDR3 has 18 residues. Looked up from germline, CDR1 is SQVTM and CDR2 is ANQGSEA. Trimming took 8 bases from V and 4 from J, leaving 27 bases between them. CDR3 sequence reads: CSLRVGRGRSLYNSPLHF. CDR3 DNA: TGCAGCCTCAGGGTAGGCAGGGGCAGATCCCTTTATAATTCACCCCTCCACTTT.

Written as DNA, the CDR3 is TGTGCCAGCAGCCCCAGGTCCGGGACATCCATGTACCAAGAGACCCAGTACTTC. Encoded protein: CASSPRSGTSMYQETQYF. V and J are TRBV7-7 and TRBJ2-5; maybe TRBD1 (6 bases). Germline lookup yields CDR1 SSHAT and CDR2 FNYEAQ (reference sequence). Trimming cost V 5 bases and J 0 bases, with 22 bases left between them. The CDR3 totals 18 residues.

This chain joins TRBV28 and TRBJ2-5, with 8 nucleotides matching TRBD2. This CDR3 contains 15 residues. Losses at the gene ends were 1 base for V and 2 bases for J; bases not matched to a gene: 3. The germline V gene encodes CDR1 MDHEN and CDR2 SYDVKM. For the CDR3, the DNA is TGTGCCAGCAGTTTATTAGCGGGGCTACAAGAGACCCAGTACTTC. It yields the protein CASSLLAGLQETQYF.

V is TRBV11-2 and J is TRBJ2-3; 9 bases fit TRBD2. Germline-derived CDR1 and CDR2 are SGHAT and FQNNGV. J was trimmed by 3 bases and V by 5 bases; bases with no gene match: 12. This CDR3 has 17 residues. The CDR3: CASSQTRGSGGTDTQYF. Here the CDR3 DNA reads TGTGCCAGCAGCCAAACCCGGGGTAGCGGGGGAACAGATACGCAGTATTTT.

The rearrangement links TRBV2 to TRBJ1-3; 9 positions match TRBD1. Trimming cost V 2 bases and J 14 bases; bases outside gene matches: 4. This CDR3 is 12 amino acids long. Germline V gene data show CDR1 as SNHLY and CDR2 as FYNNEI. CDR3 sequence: CASSESWTGVYF. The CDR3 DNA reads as TGTGCCAGCAGTGAATCGTGGACAGGGGTATATTTT.

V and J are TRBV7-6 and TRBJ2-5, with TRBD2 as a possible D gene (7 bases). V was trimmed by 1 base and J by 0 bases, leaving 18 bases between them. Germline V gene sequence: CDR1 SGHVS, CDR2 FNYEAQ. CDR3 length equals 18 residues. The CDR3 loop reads CASSLDRGGAGDQETQYF. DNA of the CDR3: TGTGCCAGCAGCTTAGATAGAGGGGGTGCGGGAGACCAAGAGACCCAGTACTTC.

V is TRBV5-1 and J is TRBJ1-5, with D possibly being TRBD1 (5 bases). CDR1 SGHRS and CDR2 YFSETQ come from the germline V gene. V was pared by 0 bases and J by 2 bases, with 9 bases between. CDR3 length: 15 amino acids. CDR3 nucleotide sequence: TGCGCCAGCAGCTTGGGCGCGGGGGGCAATCAGCCCCAGCATTTT. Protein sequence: CASSLGAGGNQPQHF.

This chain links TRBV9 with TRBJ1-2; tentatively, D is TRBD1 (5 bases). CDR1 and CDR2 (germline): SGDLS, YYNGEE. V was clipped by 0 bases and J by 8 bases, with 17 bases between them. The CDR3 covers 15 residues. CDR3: CASSVGGVRGDGYTF. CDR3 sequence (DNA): TGTGCCAGCAGCGTAGGAGGAGTCCGGGGGGACGGCTACACCTTC.

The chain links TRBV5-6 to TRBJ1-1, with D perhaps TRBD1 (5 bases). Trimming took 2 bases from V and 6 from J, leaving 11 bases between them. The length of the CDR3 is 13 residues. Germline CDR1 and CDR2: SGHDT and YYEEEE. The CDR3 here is CASSLWGFAEAFF. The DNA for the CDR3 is TGTGCCAGCAGCTTATGGGGGTTTGCTGAAGCTTTCTTT. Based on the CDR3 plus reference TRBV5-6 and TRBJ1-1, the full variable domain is DAGVTQSPTHLIKTRGQQVTLRCSPKSGHDTVSWYQQALGQGPQFIFQYYEEEERQRGNFPDRFSGHQFPNYSSELNVNALLLGDSALYLCASSLWGFAEAFFGQGTRLTVV.

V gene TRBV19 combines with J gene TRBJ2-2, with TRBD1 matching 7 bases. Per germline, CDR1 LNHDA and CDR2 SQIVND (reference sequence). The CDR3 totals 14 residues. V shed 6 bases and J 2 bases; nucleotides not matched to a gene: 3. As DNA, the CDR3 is TGTGCCAGTAGACGGACAGGAAACACCGGGGAGCTGTTTTTT. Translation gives CASRRTGNTGELFF.

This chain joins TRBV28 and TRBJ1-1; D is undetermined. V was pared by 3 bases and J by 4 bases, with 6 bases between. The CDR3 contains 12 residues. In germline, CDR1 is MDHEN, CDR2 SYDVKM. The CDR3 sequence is CASSLRRTEAFF. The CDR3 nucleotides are TGTGCCAGCAGTTTGAGGCGCACTGAAGCTTTCTTT.

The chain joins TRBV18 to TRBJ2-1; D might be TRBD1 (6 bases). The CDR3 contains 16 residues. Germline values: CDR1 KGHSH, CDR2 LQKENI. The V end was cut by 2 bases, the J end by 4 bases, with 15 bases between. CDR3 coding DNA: TGTGCCAGCTCACCAAGTTGGCAGGGGAGTTACAATGAGCAGTTCTTC. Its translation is CASSPSWQGSYNEQFF. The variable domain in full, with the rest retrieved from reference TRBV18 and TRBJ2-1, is NAGVMQNPRHLVRRRGQEARLRCSPMKGHSHVYWYRQLPEEGLKFMVYLQKENIIDESGMPKERFSAEFPKEGPSILRIQQVVRGDSAAYFCASSPSWQGSYNEQFFGPGTRLTVL.

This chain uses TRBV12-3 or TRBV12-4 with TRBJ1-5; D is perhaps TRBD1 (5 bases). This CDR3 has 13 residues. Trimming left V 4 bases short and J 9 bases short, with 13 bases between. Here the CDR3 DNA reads TGTGCCAGCAGTTCCTTTCGGAGGGGGCCCCAGCATTTT. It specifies CASSSFRRGPQHF.

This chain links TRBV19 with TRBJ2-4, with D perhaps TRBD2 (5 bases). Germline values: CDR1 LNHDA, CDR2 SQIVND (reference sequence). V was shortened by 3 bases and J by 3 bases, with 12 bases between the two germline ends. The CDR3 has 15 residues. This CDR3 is CASSIAGFGKNIQYF. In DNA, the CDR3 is TGTGCCAGTAGTATCGCGGGTTTTGGCAAAAACATTCAGTACTTC.

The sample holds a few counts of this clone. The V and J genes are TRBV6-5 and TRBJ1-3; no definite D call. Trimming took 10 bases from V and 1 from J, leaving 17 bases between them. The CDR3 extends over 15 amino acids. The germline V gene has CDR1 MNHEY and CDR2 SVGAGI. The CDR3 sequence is CATTLNWASGNTIYF. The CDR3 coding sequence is TGTGCCACAACCCTTAACTGGGCATCTGGAAACACCATATATTTT.

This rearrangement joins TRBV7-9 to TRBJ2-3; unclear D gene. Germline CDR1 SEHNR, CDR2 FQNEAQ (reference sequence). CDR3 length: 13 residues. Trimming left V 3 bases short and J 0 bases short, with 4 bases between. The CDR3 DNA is TGTGCCAGCAGCTTCTTTAGCACAGATACGCAGTATTTT. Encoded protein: CASSFFSTDTQYF. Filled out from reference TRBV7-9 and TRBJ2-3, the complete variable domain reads DTGVSQNPRHKITKRGQNVTFRCDPISEHNRLYWYRQTLGQGPEFLTYFQNEAQLEKSRLLSDRFSAERPKGSFSTLEIQRTEQGDSAMYLCASSFFSTDTQYFGPGTRLTVL.

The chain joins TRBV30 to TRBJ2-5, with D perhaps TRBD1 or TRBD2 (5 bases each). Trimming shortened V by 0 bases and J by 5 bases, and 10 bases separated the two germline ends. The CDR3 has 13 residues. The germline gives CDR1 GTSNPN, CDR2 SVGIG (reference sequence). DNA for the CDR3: TGTGCCTGGAGTGTACCCAGGGAGGAGACCCAGTACTTC. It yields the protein CAWSVPREETQYF. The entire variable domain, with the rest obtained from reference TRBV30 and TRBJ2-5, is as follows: SQTIHQWPATLVQPVGSPLSLECTVEGTSNPNLYWYRQAAGRGLQLLFYSVGIGQISSEVPQNLSASRPQDRQFILSSKKLLLSDSGFYLCAWSVPREETQYFGPGTRLLVL.

CDR3 DNA: TGTGCCAGCTCACCACGAAACACCGGGGAGCTGTTTTTT. It translates to CASSPRNTGELFF. The V and J genes are TRBV18 and TRBJ2-2; D is undetermined. Germline CDR1 and CDR2: KGHSH and LQKENI. This CDR3 spans 13 amino acids. Trimming pared 1 base from V and 2 bases from J, leaving 2 bases between.

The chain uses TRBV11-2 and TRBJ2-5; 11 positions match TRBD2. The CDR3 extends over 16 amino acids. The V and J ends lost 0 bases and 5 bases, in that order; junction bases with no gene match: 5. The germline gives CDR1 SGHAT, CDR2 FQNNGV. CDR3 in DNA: TGTGCCAGCAGCTTAGATAGCGGGGGGGCCTATGAGACCCAGTACTTC. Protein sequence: CASSLDSGGAYETQYF.

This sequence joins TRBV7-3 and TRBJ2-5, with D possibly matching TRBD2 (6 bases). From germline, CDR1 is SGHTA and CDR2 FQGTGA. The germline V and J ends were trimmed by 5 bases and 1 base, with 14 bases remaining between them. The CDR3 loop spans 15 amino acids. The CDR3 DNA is TGTGCCAGCAGCCCCCTGGGAGGATTCCAAGAGACCCAGTACTTC. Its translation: CASSPLGGFQETQYF.

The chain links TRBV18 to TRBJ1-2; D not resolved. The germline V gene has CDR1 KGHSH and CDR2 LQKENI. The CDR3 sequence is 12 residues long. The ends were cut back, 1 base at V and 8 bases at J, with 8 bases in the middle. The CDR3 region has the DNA TGTGCCAGCTCACCACTGGACGAGGGCTACACCTTC. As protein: CASSPLDEGYTF.

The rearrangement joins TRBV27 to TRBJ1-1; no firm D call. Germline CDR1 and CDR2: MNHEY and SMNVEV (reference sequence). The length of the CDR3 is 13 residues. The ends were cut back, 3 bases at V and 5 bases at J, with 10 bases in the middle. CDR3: CASSLVPPTEAFF. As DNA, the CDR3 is TGTGCCAGCAGTTTGGTCCCGCCAACTGAAGCTTTCTTT.

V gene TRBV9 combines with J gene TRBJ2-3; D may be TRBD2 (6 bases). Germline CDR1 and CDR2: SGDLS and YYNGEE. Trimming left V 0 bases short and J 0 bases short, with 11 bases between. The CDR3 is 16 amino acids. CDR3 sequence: CASSVEGRFSTDTQYF. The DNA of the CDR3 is TGTGCCAGCAGCGTAGAGGGGAGGTTTAGCACAGATACGCAGTATTTT.

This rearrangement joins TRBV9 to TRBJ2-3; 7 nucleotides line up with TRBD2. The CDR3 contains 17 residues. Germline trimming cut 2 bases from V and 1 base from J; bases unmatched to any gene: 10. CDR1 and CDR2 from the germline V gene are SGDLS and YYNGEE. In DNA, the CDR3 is TGTGCCAGCAGCGTCCCCGGGGGGACTTGGGGCACAGATACGCAGTATTTT. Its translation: CASSVPGGTWGTDTQYF.

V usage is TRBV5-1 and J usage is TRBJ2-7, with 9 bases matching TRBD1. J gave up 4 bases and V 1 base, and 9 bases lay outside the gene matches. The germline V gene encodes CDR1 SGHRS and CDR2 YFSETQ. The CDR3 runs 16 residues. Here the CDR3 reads CASSLWLSDRGYEQYF. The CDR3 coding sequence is TGCGCCAGCAGCTTGTGGTTGTCGGACAGGGGATACGAGCAGTACTTC.

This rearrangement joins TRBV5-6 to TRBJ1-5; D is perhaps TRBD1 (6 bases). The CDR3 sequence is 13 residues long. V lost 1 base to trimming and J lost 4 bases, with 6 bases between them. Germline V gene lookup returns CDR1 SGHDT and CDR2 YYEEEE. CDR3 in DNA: TGTGCCAGCAGCTTGAGGGGGAATCAGCCCCAGCATTTT. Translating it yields CASSLRGNQPQHF.

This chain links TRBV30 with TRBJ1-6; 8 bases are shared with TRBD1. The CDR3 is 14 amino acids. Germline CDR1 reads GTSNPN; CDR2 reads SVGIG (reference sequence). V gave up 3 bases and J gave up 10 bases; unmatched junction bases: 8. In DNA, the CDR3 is TGTGCCTGGAGCCCCGGACAGGGTTGGTCACCCCTCCACTTT. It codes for CAWSPGQGWSPLHF. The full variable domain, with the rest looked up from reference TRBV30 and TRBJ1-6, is SQTIHQWPATLVQPVGSPLSLECTVEGTSNPNLYWYRQAAGRGLQLLFYSVGIGQISSEVPQNLSASRPQDRQFILSSKKLLLSDSGFYLCAWSPGQGWSPLHFGNGTRLTVT.

The CDR3 spells CASSYSYRRNTEAFF. The DNA of the CDR3 is TGTGCCAGCAGTTACTCCTACCGTAGGAACACTGAAGCTTTCTTT. V gene TRBV6-5 combines with J gene TRBJ1-1; D is undetermined. Germline CDR1 MNHEY, CDR2 SVGAGI. The CDR3 runs to 15 residues. V lost 0 bases and J 1 base, leaving 9 bases between the germline ends.